The 3 T cell receptor beta chains below were found in one sample sequenced in a study of blood T cells in healthy people across ages. A second PCR, run for roughly 6 to 11 cycles, used a sample-barcoded 5' primer plus a J-beta primer mix. TCRdb passed the 5' RACE reads through MiXCR, listing each CDR3 protein once. The sample holds about 750,000 distinct CDR3 sequences, roughly 50% seen once. Sequencing input: blood. The receptor set was obtained from a man older than 75 in good health.

This rearrangement joins TRBV20-1 to TRBJ1-2, with 7 nucleotides matching TRBD1. Germline CDR1 and CDR2: DFQATT and SNEGSKA (reference sequence). The CDR3 totals 14 residues. V gave up 3 bases and J gave up 0 bases; unmatched junction bases: 4. The DNA of the CDR3 is TGCAGTGCTAGGACAGGGACTTCTAACTATGGCTACACCTTC. Translated: CSARTGTSNYGYTF.

In nucleotides, the CDR3 is TGTGCCAGCAGTGAACAGGGTTTGAGCTCCTACAATGAGCAGTTCTTC. Its translation: CASSEQGLSSYNEQFF. The gene calls are TRBV6-1 and TRBJ2-1; TRBD1 might be the D (5 bases). The CDR3 spans 16 residues. From germline, CDR1 is MNHNS and CDR2 SASEGT. The germline V and J ends were trimmed by 2 bases and 0 bases, with 11 bases remaining between them.

This clonotype was counted between two and nine times. The chain has TRBV6-5 and TRBJ2-1, with TRBD1 matching 7 bases. The CDR3 consists of 18 residues. Germline values: CDR1 MNHEY, CDR2 SVGAGI. Trimming removed 2 bases from V and 3 bases from J; junction bases left unmatched: 13. The CDR3 DNA is TGTGCCAGCAGTTACCTGATTGGAACAGGGGTTAGCTACAATGAGCAGTTCTTC. As protein: CASSYLIGTGVSYNEQFF.